Here is one T cell receptor beta chain with its context. The sample holds one count of this clonotype. Its antigen has not been determined. Per-base quality was not reported, and no clone a single base away is much larger than it. This specimen belongs to a study of post-analysis software for immune sequencing data (dated by TCRdb to about 2015). Turning to the overall study: Disease courses on record covered relapsing-remitting, secondary progressive and progressive-relapsing multiple sclerosis, though some patients had no subtype annotation. The multiple sclerosis patient repertoires were compared with more than 9 previously published healthy control repertoires from donors aged roughly 6 to 27 years. A subset of samples was prepared in parallel using single-end sample barcoding, then pooled and co-amplified after Illumina adapter ligation.

The full study reports these points: Compared with controls, multiple sclerosis patients had significantly lower normalized Chao1 diversity, a finding suggesting substantial peripheral T-cell clonal expansion. When samples were clustered directly using the F measure, samples prepared in the same batch co-clustered strongly, which prompted a batch-effect correction. The multiple sclerosis patient group was slightly younger than the control group. Patients showed significantly higher frequencies than controls for a few TRBV segments, among them TRBV5-6, TRBV5-1 and TRBV20-1.

Via the germline V gene (reference sequence), CDR1 is DFQATT and CDR2 SNEGSKA. The CDR3 runs 12 amino acids, cysteine and phenylalanine included. Left in the record is the CDR3 DNA by itself, 36 bases read in frame from the first base. The V and J ends are trimmed by 4 bases and 6 bases, leaving 13 bases between them. To demonstrate the VDJtools post-analysis software, TCR beta repertoires were profiled from the peripheral blood of over ten young patients with multiple sclerosis. The multiple sclerosis patients were children and adolescents between roughly 6 and 16 years of age. Libraries were prepared through PCR. The sequencer was an Illumina HiSeq 2500. To reduce PCR and sequencing biases, unique molecular identifiers were built into the TCR beta cDNA libraries. Per 1 to 10 million input T cells, approximately 500,000 cDNA molecules were obtained, such that each molecule approximated one T cell. The patient libraries were prepared and sequenced using the same protocol as the earlier healthy control dataset. Samples belonging to the same batch were prepared together, multiplexed and sequenced on a shared HiSeq lane. Concerning the study's data processing: MIGEC handled the raw barcoded reads, throwing out single-read molecular identifier groups before consensus assembly and CDR3 extraction. Clonotype tables were post-analysed with VDJtools, normalizing diversity by down-sampling all datasets to the smallest sample size. Repertoire overlap clustering matched CDR3 amino acid but not nucleotide sequences to correct batch-related cross-sample contamination. In TCRdb, the public reads were trimmed at Q25 with fastp and aligned with MiXCR, with productive beta chains retained. CDR3 protein duplicates are merged, each entry listing the most common genes and DNA. These V and J calls derive from TCRdb rather than the authors' analysis. In this sample the table shows approximately 630,000 distinct CDR3 sequences, over 45% of which occur a single time. Of the sample, 11% is held by the ten largest clones.

What was sequenced was blood. The receptor was derived from a girl aged 2 to 10 with multiple sclerosis. Recombination linked TRBV20-1 to TRBJ2-7; the D gene is perhaps TRBD2, on 5 matching bases. The CDR3 protein is CSATDSHPEQYF. The nucleotide sequence is given as TGCAGTGCTACGGACTCTCATCCCGAGCAGTACTTC.